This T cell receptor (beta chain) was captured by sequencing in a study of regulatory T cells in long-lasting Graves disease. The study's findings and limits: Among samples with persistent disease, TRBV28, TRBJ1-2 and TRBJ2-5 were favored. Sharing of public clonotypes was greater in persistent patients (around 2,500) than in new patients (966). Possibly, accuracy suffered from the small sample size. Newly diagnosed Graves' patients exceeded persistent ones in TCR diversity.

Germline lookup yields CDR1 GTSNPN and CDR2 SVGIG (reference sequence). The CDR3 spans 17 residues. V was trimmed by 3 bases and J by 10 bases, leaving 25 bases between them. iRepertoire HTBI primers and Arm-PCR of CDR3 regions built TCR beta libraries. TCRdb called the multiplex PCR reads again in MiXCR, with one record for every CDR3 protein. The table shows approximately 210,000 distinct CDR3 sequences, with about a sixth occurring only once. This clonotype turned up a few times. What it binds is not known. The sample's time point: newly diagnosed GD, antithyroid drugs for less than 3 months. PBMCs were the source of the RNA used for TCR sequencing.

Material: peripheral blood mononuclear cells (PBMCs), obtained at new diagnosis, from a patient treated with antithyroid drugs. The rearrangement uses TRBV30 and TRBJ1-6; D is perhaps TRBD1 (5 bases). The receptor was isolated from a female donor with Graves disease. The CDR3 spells CAWSPWRAGRIFSPLHF. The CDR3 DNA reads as TGTGCCTGGAGCCCCTGGCGAGCAGGGAGGATTTTCTCACCCCTCCACTTT.